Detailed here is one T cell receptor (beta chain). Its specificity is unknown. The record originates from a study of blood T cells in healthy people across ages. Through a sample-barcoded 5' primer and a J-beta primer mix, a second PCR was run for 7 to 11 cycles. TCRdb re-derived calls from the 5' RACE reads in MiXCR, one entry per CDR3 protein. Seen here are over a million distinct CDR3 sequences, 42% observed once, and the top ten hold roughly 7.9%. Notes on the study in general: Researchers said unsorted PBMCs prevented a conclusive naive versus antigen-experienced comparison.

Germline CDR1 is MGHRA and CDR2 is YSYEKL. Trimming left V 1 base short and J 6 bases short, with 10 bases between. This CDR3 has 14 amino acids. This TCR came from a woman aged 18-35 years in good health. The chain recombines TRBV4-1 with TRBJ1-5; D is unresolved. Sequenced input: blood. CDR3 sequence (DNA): TGCGCCAGCAGCCAAGGGCAGCTCAGTCAGCCCCAGCATTTT. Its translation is CASSQGQLSQPQHF.